Presented here are 24 T cell receptor beta chains from one specimen sequenced in a study of blood T cell repertoires in COVID-19. The table came from immunoSEQ multiplex PCR; TCRdb's copy has only in-frame clones and leaves some out. This table holds 260,000 or so clones, around 80% found once. Sequenced sample: peripheral blood. Receptor source: an elderly man with acute or convalescent COVID-19.

The J gene is TRBJ2-5, the V gene TRBV18; D possibly corresponds to TRBD2 (6 bases). The V gene lost 3 bases and the J gene lost 2 bases, with 10 bases spanning the gap. Per the germline V gene, CDR1 is KGHSH and CDR2 is LQKENI. This CDR3 is 14 amino acids long. In DNA, the CDR3 is TGTGCCAGCTCACCCGTAGCGGTACAAGAGACCCAGTACTTC. This codes for CASSPVAVQETQYF.

This clone has a handful of counts. The chain links TRBV19 to TRBJ2-2; possibly TRBD1 for D (5 bases). The CDR3 runs 14 residues. In germline, CDR1 is LNHDA, CDR2 SQIVND (reference sequence). V was clipped by 6 bases and J by 0 bases, with 8 bases between them. The CDR3 protein is CASSQGTNTGELFF. DNA of the CDR3: TGTGCCAGTAGCCAGGGTACGAACACCGGGGAGCTGTTTTTT.

The chain recombines TRBV6-1 with TRBJ1-5, with 7 bases aligning to TRBD1. The germline V gene has CDR1 MNHNS and CDR2 SASEGT. The CDR3 covers 16 residues. V lost 3 bases to trimming and J lost 1 base; unmatched junction nucleotides: 6. The CDR3 bases are TGTGCCAGCAGTGATCCAGGGGGAATAAGCAATCAGCCCCAGCATTTT. Translated, it gives CASSDPGGISNQPQHF.

This chain joins TRBV9 and TRBJ2-3; a possible D gene is TRBD2 (6 bases). Trimming took 4 bases from V and 3 from J, leaving 12 bases between them. The CDR3 consists of 14 residues. The germline V gene has CDR1 SGDLS and CDR2 YYNGEE. The CDR3 DNA follows: TGTGCCAGCAGCAGGGCGGGGTTGACAGATACGCAGTATTTT. It specifies CASSRAGLTDTQYF.

This chain joins TRBV7-2 and TRBJ2-1, with 9 bases identical to TRBD2. The CDR3 extends over 16 amino acids. Trimming removed 5 bases from V and 6 bases from J; junction bases left unmatched: 11. Germline lookup yields CDR1 SGHTA and CDR2 FQGNSA. The CDR3 nucleotides are TGTGCCAGCAGCCCCGGGGGAGCGGGAGGACTCAATGAGCAGTTCTTC. This translates into CASSPGGAGGLNEQFF.

The chain recombines TRBV28 with TRBJ2-7; D remains unclear. The length of the CDR3 is 15 residues. Trimming pared 3 bases from V and 3 bases from J, leaving 15 bases between. CDR1 is MDHEN, CDR2 SYDVKM, per germline. The CDR3 nucleotides are TGTGCCAGCAGTTTTGCAGGATCTGACCGCTACGAGCAGTACTTC. Translating it yields CASSFAGSDRYEQYF. The full variable domain, with the rest looked up from reference TRBV28 and TRBJ2-7, is DVKVTQSSRYLVKRTGEKVFLECVQDMDHENMFWYRQDPGLGLRLIYFSYDVKMKEKGDIPEGYSVSREKKERFSLILESASTNQTSMYLCASSFAGSDRYEQYFGPGTRLTVT.

J is TRBJ1-1 and V is TRBV3-1 (or the pseudogene TRBV3-2); D ambiguous. Germline V gives CDR1 LGHDT, CDR2 YNNKEL (reference sequence). The CDR3 extends over 15 amino acids. Trimming left V 7 bases short and J 1 base short, with 16 bases between. This chain's CDR3 is CASTQTITENTEAFF. The DNA for the CDR3 is TGTGCCAGCACCCAGACTATTACCGAGAACACTGAAGCTTTCTTT.

This rearrangement joins TRBV3-1 (or the pseudogene TRBV3-2) to TRBJ2-5; D unresolved. Germline V lookup: CDR1 LGHDT, CDR2 YNNKEL (reference sequence). The CDR3 covers 14 residues. V gave up 0 bases and J gave up 1 base, with 6 bases separating them. The CDR3 spells CASSQEVSQETQYF. Here the CDR3 DNA reads TGTGCCAGCAGCCAAGAGGTCAGCCAAGAGACCCAGTACTTC.

The rearrangement links TRBV7-3 to TRBJ2-7, with D possibly TRBD2 on 6 matching bases. Trimming pared 4 bases from V and 8 bases from J, leaving 15 bases between. CDR1 and CDR2 from the germline V gene are SGHTA and FQGTGA. This CDR3 contains 13 residues. CDR3 in DNA: TGTGCCAGCAGCTCCCCGCTGGAGGGCAAGCAGTACTTC. Its protein is CASSSPLEGKQYF.

This sequence joins TRBV28 and TRBJ2-7, with no clear D. This CDR3 has 11 residues. Trimming left V 6 bases short and J 2 bases short, with 5 bases between. CDR1 and CDR2 (germline): MDHEN, SYDVKM. CDR3 amino acids: CASRATYEQYF. CDR3 coding DNA: TGTGCCAGCAGGGCAACCTACGAGCAGTACTTC.

V is TRBV28 and J is TRBJ2-7; TRBD1 aligns across 7 bases. The trim removed 5 bases at V and 3 bases at J, leaving 10 bases unmatched. Germline loops: CDR1 MDHEN, CDR2 SYDVKM. CDR3 size: 15 residues. The CDR3 loop is CASSPSGPGGYEQYF. The CDR3 DNA reads as TGTGCCAGCAGTCCCTCGGGCCCAGGGGGCTACGAGCAGTACTTC. The entire variable domain, with the rest obtained from reference TRBV28 and TRBJ2-7, is as follows: DVKVTQSSRYLVKRTGEKVFLECVQDMDHENMFWYRQDPGLGLRLIYFSYDVKMKEKGDIPEGYSVSREKKERFSLILESASTNQTSMYLCASSPSGPGGYEQYFGPGTRLTVT.

The chain couples TRBV24-1 to TRBJ2-1; 10 bases line up with TRBD2. The CDR3 spans 17 residues. The germline V gene encodes CDR1 KGHDR and CDR2 SFDVKD. V lost 3 bases to trimming and J lost 7 bases; unmatched junction nucleotides: 11. The CDR3 loop is CATSDRRLAGVVNEQFF. CDR3 DNA: TGTGCCACCAGTGATCGCCGGCTAGCGGGAGTTGTGAATGAGCAGTTCTTC.

The chain employs TRBV5-6 and TRBJ2-3, with D unresolved. This CDR3 contains 14 residues. The germline CDR1 and CDR2 sequences are SGHDT and YYEEEE. V was pared by 0 bases and J by 1 base, with 6 bases between. CDR3 residues: CASSLDPGTDTQYF. CDR3 in DNA: TGTGCCAGCAGCTTGGATCCGGGCACAGATACGCAGTATTTT.

This clone was seen a single time. The J gene is TRBJ1-3, the V gene TRBV7-2; 9 bases match TRBD1. Germline lookup yields CDR1 SGHTA and CDR2 FQGNSA. The CDR3 runs 16 residues. V shed 6 bases and J 1 base; nucleotides not matched to a gene: 7. The CDR3 reads CASSPQQGASGNTIYF. The CDR3 bases are TGTGCCAGCAGTCCCCAACAGGGGGCATCTGGAAACACCATATATTTT. Full variable domain (missing parts from reference TRBV7-2 and TRBJ1-3): GAGVSQSPSNKVTEKGKDVELRCDPISGHTALYWYRQSLGQGLEFLIYFQGNSAPDKSGLPSDRFSAERTGGSVSTLTIQRTQQEDSAVYLCASSPQQGASGNTIYFGEGSWLTVV.

The rearrangement links TRBV28 to TRBJ1-1, with unresolved D. Germline V CDR1 and CDR2: MDHEN, SYDVKM. There are 15 residues in the CDR3. Trimming stripped 7 bases from V and 8 bases from J, with 23 bases between. CDR3: CASNPRGIRGWEAFF. DNA of the CDR3: TGTGCCAGCAATCCTCGGGGAATTAGAGGCTGGGAAGCTTTCTTT.

V and J are TRBV2 and TRBJ2-5; a weak D match, TRBD1 (5 bases). CDR3 length equals 11 residues. Per germline, CDR1 SNHLY and CDR2 FYNNEI. Trimming took off 6 bases at V and 4 bases at J, with 6 bases between the two ends. The CDR3 DNA sequence: TGTGCCAGCAGGACAGTAGAGACCCAGTACTTC. It specifies CASRTVETQYF.

The V and J genes are TRBV24-1 and TRBJ2-7, with 7 bases identical to TRBD1. V gave up 3 bases and J gave up 1 base; unmatched junction bases: 5. In germline, CDR1 is KGHDR, CDR2 SFDVKD. The CDR3 runs to 15 residues. CDR3 residues: CATSDPRQGSYEQYF. Written as DNA, the CDR3 is TGTGCCACCAGTGATCCTCGACAGGGATCCTACGAGCAGTACTTC.

The CDR3 DNA is TGTGCCAGCAGCCGGGGACAGGTGGTTAATTCACCCCTCCACTTT. Amino acid sequence: CASSRGQVVNSPLHF. The chain joins TRBV11-2 to TRBJ1-6; 8 nucleotides line up with TRBD1. Looked up from germline, CDR1 is SGHAT and CDR2 is FQNNGV. The V and J ends lost 5 bases and 6 bases, in that order; junction bases with no gene match: 6. CDR3 length equals 15 residues.

The chain joins TRBV28 to TRBJ1-4; weak D call: TRBD1 (5 bases). The CDR3 length is 16 residues. Germline V gene sequence: CDR1 MDHEN, CDR2 SYDVKM. The V gene lost 6 bases and the J gene lost 7 bases, with 21 bases spanning the gap. The CDR3 reads CASRPRAGSGGEKLFF. CDR3 sequence (DNA): TGTGCCAGCAGGCCGAGGGCGGGGAGCGGGGGTGAAAAACTGTTTTTT.

The chain couples TRBV20-1 to TRBJ2-4; no firm D call. Between the trimmed V and J ends, which lost 7 bases and 0 bases, there was a span of 4 bases. CDR1 is DFQATT and CDR2 is SNEGSKA in the germline V gene (reference sequence). The CDR3 contains 11 residues. The CDR3 spells CSGLAKNIQYF. CDR3 nucleotides: TGCAGTGGGCTAGCCAAAAACATTCAGTACTTC.

This clone was observed a few times. This chain links TRBV29-1 with TRBJ2-1; 14 nucleotides agree with TRBD2. V shed 4 bases and J 4 bases; nucleotides not matched to a gene: 3. Germline V CDR1 and CDR2: SQVTM, ANQGSEA. The CDR3 runs to 15 residues. The CDR3 loop is CSVVGTSGSYNEQFF. The CDR3 DNA sequence: TGCAGCGTTGTGGGGACTAGCGGGAGTTACAATGAGCAGTTCTTC.

This clone was found a few times. The chain employs TRBV19 and TRBJ1-1; possible D gene TRBD1, 5 bases. Between the trimmed V and J ends, which lost 5 bases and 11 bases, there was a span of 12 bases. Per the germline V gene, CDR1 is LNHDA and CDR2 is SQIVND (reference sequence). The CDR3 runs to 11 residues. The CDR3 sequence is CASSERQSAFF. The CDR3 bases are TGTGCCAGTAGTGAAAGACAGTCGGCTTTCTTT. Filled out from reference TRBV19 and TRBJ1-1, the complete variable domain reads DGGITQSPKYLFRKEGQNVTLSCEQNLNHDAMYWYRQDPGQGLRLIYYSQIVNDFQKGDIAEGYSVSREKKESFPLTVTSAQKNPTAFYLCASSERQSAFFGQGTRLTVV.

To note about this clone: This specimen includes other DNA sequences encoding the same CDR3. The chain combines TRBV30 with TRBJ2-6, with D unclear. Per the germline V gene, CDR1 is GTSNPN and CDR2 is SVGIG (reference sequence). CDR3 length: 14 residues. The ends were cut back, 0 bases at V and 0 bases at J, with 3 bases in the middle. In nucleotides, the CDR3 is TGTGCCTGGAGTGTTAGCTCTGGGGCCAACGTCCTGACTTTC. Translated: CAWSVSSGANVLTF.

J is TRBJ2-5 and V is TRBV11-3; TRBD2 matches 7 bases. Germline-derived CDR1 and CDR2 are SGHNT and YENEEA. With V trimmed by 5 bases and J by 2 bases, 5 bases remained unmatched. CDR3 length: 14 amino acids. The CDR3 here is CASSTRDYQETQYF. CDR3 nucleotides: TGTGCCAGCAGCACCCGGGACTATCAAGAGACCCAGTACTTC.